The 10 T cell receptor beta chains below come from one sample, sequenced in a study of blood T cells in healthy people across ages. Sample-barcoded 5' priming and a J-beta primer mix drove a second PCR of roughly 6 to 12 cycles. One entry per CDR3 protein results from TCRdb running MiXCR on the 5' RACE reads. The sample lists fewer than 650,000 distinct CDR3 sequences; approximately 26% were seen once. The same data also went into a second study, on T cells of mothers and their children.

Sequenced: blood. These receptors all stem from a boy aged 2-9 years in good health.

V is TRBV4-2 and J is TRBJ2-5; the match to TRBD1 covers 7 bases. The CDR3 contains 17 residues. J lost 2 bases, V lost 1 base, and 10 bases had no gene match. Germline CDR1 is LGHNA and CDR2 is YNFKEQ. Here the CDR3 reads CASSQGSKTGAQETQYF. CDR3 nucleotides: TGTGCCAGCAGCCAAGGAAGTAAAACAGGGGCGCAAGAGACCCAGTACTTC.

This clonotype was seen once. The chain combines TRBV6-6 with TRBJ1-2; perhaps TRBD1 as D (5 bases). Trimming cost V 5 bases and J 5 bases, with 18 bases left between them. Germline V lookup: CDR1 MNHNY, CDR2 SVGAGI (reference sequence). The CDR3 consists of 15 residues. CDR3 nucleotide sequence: TGTGCCAGCAGTCCGCCTGGGGCAGTGTTATATGGCTACACCTTC. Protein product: CASSPPGAVLYGYTF.

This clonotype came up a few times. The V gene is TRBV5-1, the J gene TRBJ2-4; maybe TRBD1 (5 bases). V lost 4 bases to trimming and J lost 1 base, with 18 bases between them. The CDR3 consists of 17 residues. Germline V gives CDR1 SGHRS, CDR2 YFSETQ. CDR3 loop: CASSPDLGVRAKNIQYF. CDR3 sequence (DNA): TGCGCCAGCAGCCCGGACCTAGGGGTCAGGGCCAAAAACATTCAGTACTTC.

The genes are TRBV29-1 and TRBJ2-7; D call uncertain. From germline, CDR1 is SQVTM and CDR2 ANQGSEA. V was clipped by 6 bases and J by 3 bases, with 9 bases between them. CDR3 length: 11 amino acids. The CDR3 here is CSVTAFYEQYF. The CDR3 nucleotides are TGCAGCGTGACGGCCTTCTACGAGCAGTACTTC.

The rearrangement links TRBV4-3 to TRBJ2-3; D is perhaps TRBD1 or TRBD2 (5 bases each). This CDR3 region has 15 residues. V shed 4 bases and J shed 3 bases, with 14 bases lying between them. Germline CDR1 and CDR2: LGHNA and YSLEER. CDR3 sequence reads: CASSPDGAGTDTQYF. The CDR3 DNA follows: TGCGCCAGCAGCCCGGACGGGGCGGGTACAGATACGCAGTATTTT.

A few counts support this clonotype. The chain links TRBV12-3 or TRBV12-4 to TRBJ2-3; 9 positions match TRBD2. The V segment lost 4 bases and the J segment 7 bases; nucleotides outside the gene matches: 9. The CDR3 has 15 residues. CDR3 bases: TGTGCCAGCAGTTCGTGGCTAGCGGGATTGAATACGCAGTATTTT. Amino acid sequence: CASSSWLAGLNTQYF.

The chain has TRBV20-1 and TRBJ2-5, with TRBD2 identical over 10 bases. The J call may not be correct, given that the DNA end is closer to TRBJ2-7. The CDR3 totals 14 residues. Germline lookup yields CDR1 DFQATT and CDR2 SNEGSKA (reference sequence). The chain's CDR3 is CSASPASGSYEQYF. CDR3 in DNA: TGCAGTGCTTCGCCTGCTAGCGGGAGTTACGAGCAGTACTTC.

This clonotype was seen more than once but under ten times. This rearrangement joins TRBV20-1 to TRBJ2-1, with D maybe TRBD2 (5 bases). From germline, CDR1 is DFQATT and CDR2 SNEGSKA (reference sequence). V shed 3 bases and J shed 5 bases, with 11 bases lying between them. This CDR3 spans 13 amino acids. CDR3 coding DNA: TGCAGTGCTAGCGGGAATTCCAACAATGAGCAGTTCTTC. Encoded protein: CSASGNSNNEQFF.

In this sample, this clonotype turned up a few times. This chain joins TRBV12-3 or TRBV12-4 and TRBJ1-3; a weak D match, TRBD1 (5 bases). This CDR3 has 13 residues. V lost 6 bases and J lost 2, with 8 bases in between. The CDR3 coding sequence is TGTGCCAGCAGATGGGGCGCTGGAAACACCATATATTTT. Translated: CASRWGAGNTIYF.

The CDR3 loop reads CASSLGRADTQYF. DNA for the CDR3: TGTGCCAGCAGTTTAGGGCGGGCAGATACGCAGTATTTT. The chain has TRBV12-3 or TRBV12-4 and TRBJ2-3; a possible D gene is TRBD2 (5 bases). V lost 1 base and J 4 bases, leaving 6 bases between the germline ends. There are 13 residues in the CDR3.